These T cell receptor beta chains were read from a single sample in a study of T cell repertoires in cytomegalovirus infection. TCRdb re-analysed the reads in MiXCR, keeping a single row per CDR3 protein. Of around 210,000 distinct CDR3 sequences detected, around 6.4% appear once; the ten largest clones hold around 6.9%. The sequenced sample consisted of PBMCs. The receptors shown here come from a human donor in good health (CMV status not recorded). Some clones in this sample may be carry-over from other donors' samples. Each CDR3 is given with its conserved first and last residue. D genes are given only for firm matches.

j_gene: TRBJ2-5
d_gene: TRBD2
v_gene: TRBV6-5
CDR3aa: CASSLLAGAQETQYF

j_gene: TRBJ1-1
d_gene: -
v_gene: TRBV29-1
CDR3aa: CSVESRGAGKAFF

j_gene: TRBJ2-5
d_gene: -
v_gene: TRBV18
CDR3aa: CASSSGEETQYF

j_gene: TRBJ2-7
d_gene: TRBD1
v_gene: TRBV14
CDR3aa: CASSQLDRAHEQYF

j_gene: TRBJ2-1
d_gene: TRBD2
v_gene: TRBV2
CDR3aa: CASRGDSGAYNEQFF

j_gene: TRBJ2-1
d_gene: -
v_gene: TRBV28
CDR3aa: CASSRAVYNEQFF

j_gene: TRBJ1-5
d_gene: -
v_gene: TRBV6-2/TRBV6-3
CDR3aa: CASSWSGENQPQHF

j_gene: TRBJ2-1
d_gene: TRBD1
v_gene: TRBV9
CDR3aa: CASSGVTGDSYNEQFF

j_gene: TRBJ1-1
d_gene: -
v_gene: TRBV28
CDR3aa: CAVQGQNTEAFF

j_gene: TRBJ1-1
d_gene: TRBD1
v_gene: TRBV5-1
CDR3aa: CASSLGQLVNTEAFF

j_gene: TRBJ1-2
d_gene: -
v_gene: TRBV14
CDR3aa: CASSQDRIYGYTF

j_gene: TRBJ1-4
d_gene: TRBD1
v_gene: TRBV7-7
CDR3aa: CASSPPDRATNEKLFF

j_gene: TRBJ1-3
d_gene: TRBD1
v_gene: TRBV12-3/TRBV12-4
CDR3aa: CASSLGTGRSGNTIYF

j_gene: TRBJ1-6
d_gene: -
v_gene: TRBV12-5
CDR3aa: CASGINSFNSPLHF

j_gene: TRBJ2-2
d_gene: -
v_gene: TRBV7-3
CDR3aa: CASSLVGFYTGELFF

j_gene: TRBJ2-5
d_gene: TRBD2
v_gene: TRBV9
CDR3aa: CASSVGWTSGPRIAQYF

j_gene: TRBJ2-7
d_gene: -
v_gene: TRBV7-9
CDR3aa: CASSLAEAGRFYEQYF

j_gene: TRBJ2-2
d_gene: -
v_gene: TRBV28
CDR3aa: CASSPAGHYTGELFF

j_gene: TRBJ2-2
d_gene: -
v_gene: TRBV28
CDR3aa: CASSPETWQDPTGELFF

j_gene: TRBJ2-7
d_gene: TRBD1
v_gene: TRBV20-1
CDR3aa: CSARTGGFYEQYF

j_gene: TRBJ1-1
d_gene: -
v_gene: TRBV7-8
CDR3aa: CASSLDTEAFF

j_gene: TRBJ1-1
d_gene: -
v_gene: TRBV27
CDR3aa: CASSFSGGPVDAFF

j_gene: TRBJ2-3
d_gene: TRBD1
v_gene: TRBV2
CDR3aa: CASSRQGSDTQYF

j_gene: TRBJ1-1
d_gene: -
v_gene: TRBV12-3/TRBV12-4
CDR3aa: CARQPTLTARGRQIF

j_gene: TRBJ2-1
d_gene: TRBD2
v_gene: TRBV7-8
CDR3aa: CASSPRGRNNEQYF

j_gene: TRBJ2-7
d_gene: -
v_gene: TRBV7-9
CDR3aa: CASSPQKLDRFSYEQYF

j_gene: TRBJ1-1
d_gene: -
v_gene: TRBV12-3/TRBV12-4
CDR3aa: CASRRAGTLREAFF

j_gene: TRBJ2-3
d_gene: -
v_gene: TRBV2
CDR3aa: CASTIGDTQYF

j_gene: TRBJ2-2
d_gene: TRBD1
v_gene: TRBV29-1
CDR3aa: CSVETGDNTGELFF

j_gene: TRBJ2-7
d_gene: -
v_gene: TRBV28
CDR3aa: CASRPTGTYEQYF

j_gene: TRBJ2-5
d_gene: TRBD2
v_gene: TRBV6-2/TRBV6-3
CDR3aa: CASSLISLAGFGETQYF

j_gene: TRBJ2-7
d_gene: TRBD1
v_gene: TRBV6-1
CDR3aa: CASRIRQGASYEQYF

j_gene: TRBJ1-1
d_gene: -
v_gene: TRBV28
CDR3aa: CASSLRGVYSMNTEAFF

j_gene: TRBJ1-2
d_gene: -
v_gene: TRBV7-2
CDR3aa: CASSLVGYTF

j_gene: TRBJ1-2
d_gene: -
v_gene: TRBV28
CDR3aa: CASSIRQQGFPRGYGYTF

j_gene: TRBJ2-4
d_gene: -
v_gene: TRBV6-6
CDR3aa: CASTGLDIQYF

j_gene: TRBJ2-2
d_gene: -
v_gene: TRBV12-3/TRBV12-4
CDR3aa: CASSPNGGHRTGELFF

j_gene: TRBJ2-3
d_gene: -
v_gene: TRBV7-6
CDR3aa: CASSSSARGVADTQYF

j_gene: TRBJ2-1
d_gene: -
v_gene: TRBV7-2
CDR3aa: CASRPGHDPYNEQFF

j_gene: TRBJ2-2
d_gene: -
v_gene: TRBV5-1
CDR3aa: CASSLGRLNTGELFF

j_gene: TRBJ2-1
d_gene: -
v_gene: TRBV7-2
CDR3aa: CASSSFYNEQFF

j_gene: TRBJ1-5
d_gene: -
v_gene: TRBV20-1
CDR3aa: CSASDGGRGNQPQHF

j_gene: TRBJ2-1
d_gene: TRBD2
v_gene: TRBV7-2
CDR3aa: CASSLVGTTEQFF

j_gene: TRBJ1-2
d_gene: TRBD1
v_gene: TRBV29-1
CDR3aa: CSVPLDRVSGYTF

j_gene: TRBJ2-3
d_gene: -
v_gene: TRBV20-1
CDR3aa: CSASSGPFTDTQYF

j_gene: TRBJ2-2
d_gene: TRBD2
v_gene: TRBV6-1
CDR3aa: CASRDRERLAGQNTGELFF

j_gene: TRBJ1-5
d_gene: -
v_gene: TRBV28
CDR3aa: CASSSGARGNQPQHF

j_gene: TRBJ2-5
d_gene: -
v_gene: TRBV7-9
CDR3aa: CASSSGAEGQETQYF

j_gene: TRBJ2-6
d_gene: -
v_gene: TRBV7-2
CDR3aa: CASSPGPPGGANVLTF

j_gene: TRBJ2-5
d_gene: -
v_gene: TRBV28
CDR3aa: CASSSPLGGLSQETQYF

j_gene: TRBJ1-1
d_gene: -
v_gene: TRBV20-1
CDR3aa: CSVPRGTEAFF

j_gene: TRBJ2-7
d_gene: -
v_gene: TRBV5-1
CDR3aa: CASSLNGPARGEQYF

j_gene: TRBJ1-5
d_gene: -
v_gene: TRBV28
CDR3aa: CASSGNSNQPQHF

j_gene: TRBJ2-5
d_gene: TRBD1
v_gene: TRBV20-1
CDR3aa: CSRPGTGDFGDKTQYF

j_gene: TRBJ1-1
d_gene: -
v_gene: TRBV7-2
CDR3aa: CASSLARGGRAEAFF

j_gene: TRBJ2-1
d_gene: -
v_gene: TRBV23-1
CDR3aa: CASSHQDTIGDNEQFF

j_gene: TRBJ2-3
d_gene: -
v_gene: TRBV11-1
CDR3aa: CASTLETGTQYF

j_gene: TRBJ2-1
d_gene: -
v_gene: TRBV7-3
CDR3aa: CASSLGHSSLHEQFF

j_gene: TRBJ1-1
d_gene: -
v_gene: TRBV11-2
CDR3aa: CASSLDRWAEAFF